The source of this T cell receptor (beta chain) is a study of Graves' ophthalmopathy and Graves' hyperthyroidism. Amplified material comprised TCR beta CDR3 regions derived from RNA transcripts. An initial RT-PCR round employing HTBI primers preceded a second-round multiplex PCR. From the multiplex PCR reads, TCRdb called clonotypes with MiXCR, one entry per CDR3 protein. The data contain about 740,000 distinct CDR3 sequences, 40% of them singletons. Exclusion covered patients with other autoimmune diseases or uncontrolled infections (as well as pregnancy or lactation). PBMCs were obtained from about 9.4 ml of fresh peripheral blood. The V end was cut by 5 bases, the J end by 3 bases, with 14 bases between. The CDR3 contains 14 residues. CDR1 SNHLY and CDR2 FYNNEI come from the germline V gene.

This clonotype originated in an adult man with Graves' ophthalmopathy. The rearrangement uses TRBV2 and TRBJ2-7; D might be TRBD1 or TRBD2, each matching 6 bases. Sequenced material: peripheral blood. The CDR3 DNA is TGTGCCAGCAGTACCGTGGGGGGCGTCTACGAGCAGTACTTC. Translating gives CASSTVGGVYEQYF. Complete variable domain (other parts from reference TRBV2 and TRBJ2-7): EPEVTQTPSHQVTQMGQEVILRCVPISNHLYFYWYRQILGQKVEFLVSFYNNEISEKSEIFDDQFSVERPDGSNFTLKIRSTKLEDSAMYFCASSTVGGVYEQYFGPGTRLTVT.